A selection of T cell receptor beta chains follows, all from one sample in a study of T-cell reconstitution after alpha-beta-depleted transplantation in children. TCRdb recomputed calls from the PCR reads with MiXCR, one row per CDR3 protein. The table shows 360,000 or so distinct CDR3 sequences, with roughly 22% occurring only once. Here the sequenced sample was PBMCs from the stem cell graft donor, taken from the stem cell graft. The receptors were sampled from a human donor who donated a stem cell graft to a child with acute myeloid leukemia. CDR3s include the opening cysteine and the closing phenylalanine or tryptophan. D genes are given only for firm matches. Expanded clones get a size class; other rows say once, few or many, or leave the size out.

J,V,D,length,size,CDR3,DNA
TRBJ2-7,TRBV25-1,TRBD1,14,many,CASNAGTGIHEQYF,TGTGCCAGCAACGCCGGGACAGGGATCCACGAGCAGTACTTC
TRBJ2-5,TRBV6-6,TRBD2,14,many,CASSYETSVETQYF,TGTGCCAGCAGTTACGAGACTAGCGTTGAGACCCAGTACTTC
TRBJ2-7,TRBV4-2,TRBD2,15,-,CASSRIRRERYEQYF,TGTGCCAGCAGCCGTATACGGCGGGAGAGGTACGAGCAGTACTTC
TRBJ1-2,TRBV7-3,-,15,-,CASSPPRVIRYGYTF,TGTGCCAGCAGCCCCCCCCGGGTTATTCGCTATGGCTACACCTTC
TRBJ1-1,TRBV29-1,TRBD1,14,many,CSATRGQGRTEAFF,TGCAGCGCGACCAGGGGGCAGGGACGCACTGAAGCTTTCTTT
TRBJ2-3,TRBV29-1,-,15,many,CSVGGGVDSSDTQYF,TGCAGCGTTGGGGGAGGGGTGGACAGTTCGGATACGCAGTATTTT
TRBJ2-1,TRBV5-6,TRBD2,14,few,CASSWGGRVHEQFF,TGTGCCAGCAGCTGGGGGGGGAGGGTCCATGAGCAGTTCTTC
TRBJ2-3,TRBV7-2,-,15,many,CASSRGQRRTDTQYF,TGTGCCAGCAGCCGGGGGCAGCGGAGAACAGATACGCAGTATTTT
TRBJ1-5,TRBV21-1,-,17,-,CASSKTGGKRSNQPQHF,TGTGCCAGCAGCAAAACCGGGGGAAAAAGGAGCAATCAGCCCCAGCATTTT
TRBJ1-2,TRBV6-5,-,15,few,CASSYCCSADYGYTF,TGTGCCAGCAGTTACTGCTGTTCCGCAGACTATGGCTACACCTTC
TRBJ2-1,TRBV12-3/TRBV12-4,TRBD2,12,-,CASTGRYNEQFF,TGTGCCAGCACCGGGAGGTACAATGAGCAGTTCTTC
TRBJ1-2,TRBV18,-,15,once,CASSQGQLGYYGYTF,TGTGCCAGCTCACAAGGACAGTTAGGGTACTATGGCTACACCTTC
TRBJ2-2,TRBV18,-,14,-,CASSPPGSDGELFF,TGTGCCAGCTCACCACCAGGTTCGGACGGGGAGCTGTTTTTT
TRBJ1-1,TRBV20-1,-,11,many,CSHREDTEAFF,TGCAGTCACCGAGAGGACACTGAAGCTTTCTTT
TRBJ2-5,TRBV4-2,TRBD2,17,few,CASSQDPSGSGGETQYF,TGTGCCAGCAGCCAAGATCCCAGCGGGAGTGGGGGAGAGACCCAGTACTTC
TRBJ2-1,TRBV20-1,TRBD2,13,many,CGLGDSGRTEQFF,TGCGGATTGGGGGATAGCGGGAGGACTGAGCAGTTCTTC
TRBJ2-5,TRBV18,-,12,-,CASSLSLQTQYF,TGTGCCAGCTCACTGTCTCTGCAGACCCAGTACTTC
TRBJ1-2,TRBV4-1,-,13,few,CASSQPANYGYTF,TGCGCCAGCAGCCAACCAGCTAACTATGGCTACACCTTC
TRBJ2-1,TRBV6-2/TRBV6-3,TRBD1,14,-,CASSYWTGSNEQFF,TGTGCCAGCAGTTACTGGACAGGGAGCAATGAGCAGTTCTTC
TRBJ2-1,TRBV6-5,-,14,-,CASSYRGVYNEQFF,TGTGCCAGCAGTTATCGCGGAGTCTACAATGAGCAGTTCTTC
TRBJ1-1,TRBV29-1,-,12,once,CTVQGWSTESFF,TGCACCGTACAGGGTTGGTCGACTGAATCTTTCTTT
TRBJ2-5,TRBV9,-,13,few,CASSRAPRETQYF,TGTGCCAGCAGCAGGGCCCCGAGGGAGACCCAGTACTTC
TRBJ2-3,TRBV20-1,-,12,-,CSFLGRSDTQYF,TGCAGTTTCCTCGGTCGTTCAGATACGCAGTATTTT
TRBJ2-3,TRBV29-1,-,10,few,CSVERDTQYF,TGCAGCGTTGAAAGAGATACGCAGTATTTT
TRBJ2-3,TRBV12-3/TRBV12-4,-,13,few,CASSLWETDTQYF,TGTGCCAGCAGTTTGTGGGAAACAGATACGCAGTATTTT
TRBJ2-4,TRBV28,TRBD2,18,-,CASSSLAGGEIAKNIQYF,TGTGCCAGCAGTTCCCTAGCGGGAGGAGAAATAGCCAAAAACATTCAGTACTTC
TRBJ2-1,TRBV15,TRBD2,13,-,CATSRGGGGEQFF,TGTGCCACCAGCAGAGGGGGGGGTGGTGAGCAGTTCTTC
TRBJ2-3,TRBV12-3/TRBV12-4,-,14,many,CASSLGASTDTQYF,TGCGCCAGCAGCTTGGGGGCTAGCACAGATACGCAGTATTTT
TRBJ2-7,TRBV27,TRBD1,15,few,CASSAGTGTTYEQYF,TGTGCCAGCAGTGCCGGGACAGGGACCACCTACGAGCAGTACTTC
TRBJ2-1,TRBV28,-,11,-,CASSLVTSQFF,TGTGCCAGCAGTTTAGTGACAAGTCAGTTCTTC
TRBJ2-3,TRBV25-1,TRBD2,17,-,CASNALAGGPNTDTQYF,TGTGCCAGCAATGCGCTAGCGGGAGGACCAAACACAGATACGCAGTATTTT
TRBJ2-5,TRBV4-1,-,14,few,CASSLFLAMETQYF,TGCGCCAGCAGCCTGTTTCTAGCGATGGAGACCCAGTACTTC
TRBJ2-3,TRBV20-1,-,14,many,CSALSGPGTDTQYF,TGCAGTGCTCTCAGCGGACCCGGCACAGATACGCAGTATTTT
TRBJ2-3,TRBV4-2,TRBD2,16,-,CASSQIAGEGADTQYF,TGTGCCAGCAGCCAAATAGCGGGAGAGGGGGCAGATACGCAGTATTTT
TRBJ1-2,TRBV29-1,-,13,many,CSVDVPGIRGYTF,TGCAGCGTTGACGTCCCAGGGATCCGGGGCTACACCTTC
TRBJ2-7,TRBV20-1,-,16,many,CSARDGVWPYSYEQYF,TGCAGTGCTAGAGACGGGGTCTGGCCGTACTCCTACGAGCAGTACTTC
TRBJ1-2,TRBV29-1,TRBD1,14,-,CSVEPRGRNYGYTF,TGCAGCGTTGAACCCAGGGGGAGGAACTATGGCTACACCTTC
TRBJ2-7,TRBV7-9,TRBD2,15,-,CASSHLSGRIYEQYF,TGTGCCAGCAGCCACCTTAGCGGGAGAATCTACGAGCAGTACTTC
TRBJ2-5,TRBV20-1,-,11,few,CSGQGSETQYF,TGCAGTGGCCAGGGATCCGAGACCCAGTACTTC
TRBJ2-7,TRBV7-9,TRBD1,11,-,CASSRTGEQYF,TGTGCCAGCAGCCGGACAGGCGAGCAGTACTTC
TRBJ2-1,TRBV15,-,12,-,CAAGVPYNEQFF,TGTGCCGCTGGTGTTCCGTACAATGAGCAGTTCTTC
TRBJ2-7,TRBV7-2,-,12,many,CASSLQDYEQYF,TGTGCCAGCAGCTTGCAGGACTACGAGCAGTACTTC
TRBJ1-1,TRBV20-1,-,14,few,CSASRGPGPGEAFF,TGCAGTGCTAGTCGGGGACCCGGTCCAGGTGAAGCTTTCTTT
TRBJ2-7,TRBV4-3,-,16,-,CASSQDTSLSSYEQYF,TGCGCCAGCAGCCAAGACACCAGCTTGAGCTCCTACGAGCAGTACTTC
TRBJ2-7,TRBV27,-,11,-,CASNANPEQYF,TGTGCCAGCAACGCCAATCCCGAGCAGTACTTC
TRBJ1-5,TRBV4-1,TRBD1,15,once,CASSDGTVGNQPQHF,TGCGCCAGCAGCGACGGGACAGTAGGCAATCAGCCCCAGCATTTT
TRBJ1-3,TRBV7-3,-,15,-,CASSLGPVGGNTIYF,TGTGCCAGCAGTTTGGGGCCTGTCGGTGGAAACACCATATATTTT
TRBJ2-1,TRBV15,-,16,many,CATSRGGGRLYNEQFF,TGTGCCACCAGCAGAGGGGGGGGCAGACTCTACAATGAGCAGTTCTTC
TRBJ2-3,TRBV12-3/TRBV12-4,-,13,many,CASSFYRSDTQYF,TGTGCCAGCAGTTTTTACCGTTCAGATACGCAGTATTTT
TRBJ2-7,TRBV5-6,TRBD1,14,-,CASSLRTGVNEQYF,TGTGCCAGCAGCTTACGGACAGGGGTAAACGAGCAGTACTTC
TRBJ2-1,TRBV9,TRBD1,15,few,CASSLRTGSHNEQFF,TGTGCCAGCAGCCTCCGGACAGGGTCTCACAATGAGCAGTTCTTC
TRBJ2-3,TRBV4-3,TRBD2,17,-,CASSPWGLAGGTDTQYF,TGCGCCAGCAGCCCCTGGGGACTAGCGGGAGGGACAGATACGCAGTATTTT
TRBJ1-2,TRBV11-2,TRBD1,16,-,CASSLGLWDRANGYTF,TGTGCCAGCAGCTTAGGTCTATGGGACAGGGCTAATGGCTACACCTTC
TRBJ2-5,TRBV29-1,-,13,few,CSVEGTAQETQYF,TGCAGCGTTGAAGGGACAGCCCAAGAGACCCAGTACTTC
TRBJ2-1,TRBV28,TRBD2,14,few,CASGTSGRRDEQFF,TGTGCCAGCGGGACTAGCGGGAGGAGGGATGAGCAGTTCTTC
TRBJ2-5,TRBV21-1,-,17,-,CASRYCSAGGPRETQYF,TGTGCCAGCCGGTACTGCTCAGCGGGAGGTCCCAGAGAGACCCAGTACTTC
TRBJ1-6,TRBV12-3/TRBV12-4,-,12,many,CASSFSNSPLHF,TGTGCCAGCAGTTTCTCTAATTCACCCCTCCACTTT
TRBJ1-1,TRBV15,-,14,-,CATSRDYSDREAFF,TGTGCCACCAGCAGAGATTATTCGGACAGAGAAGCTTTCTTT
TRBJ2-7,TRBV29-1,TRBD1,13,many,CSAGQGGGNEQYF,TGCAGTGCCGGACAGGGGGGTGGAAACGAGCAGTACTTC